The subject of this entry is one T cell receptor beta chain. Data came from immunoSEQ multiplex PCR; TCRdb stores just in-frame clones and leaves some out. The table shows 15,000 to 25,000 clones, with around 90% occurring only once. This sample was included in a study of T cell changes during pregnancy in multiple sclerosis. The CDR3 loop spans 14 amino acids. V shed 2 bases and J shed 10 bases, with 15 bases lying between them. The V gene's germline CDR1 is LNHDA and CDR2 SQIVND (reference sequence). This sequence was found in a female donor in good health, enrolled as a control in a pregnancy study. V and J are TRBV19 and TRBJ2-1, with D possibly matching TRBD2 (6 bases). The sample in question was CD8+ T cells from peripheral blood mononuclear cells, obtained in the third trimester of pregnancy. In DNA form, the CDR3 reads TGTGCCAGTAGTATACCGGGGGAGTTTTTGGAGCAGTTCTTC. Translating gives CASSIPGEFLEQFF.